These 28 T cell receptor beta chains came from one sample sequenced in a study of Graves' ophthalmopathy and Graves' hyperthyroidism. RNA served as the template for amplifying TCR beta CDR3 regions. The library came from an HTBI-primed first-round RT-PCR and a second-round multiplex PCR. TCRdb redid the calling of the multiplex PCR reads with MiXCR, one entry per CDR3 protein. The sample shows about 400,000 distinct CDR3 sequences, 18% of them seen only once. The material sequenced was peripheral blood. The source is a woman under 30 with Graves' ophthalmopathy.

This clonotype has at least ten counts. The V call is TRBV5-1, the J call TRBJ1-1; no reliable D call. CDR1 is SGHRS, CDR2 YFSETQ, per germline. This CDR3 is built from 14 residues. The germline V and J ends were trimmed by 5 bases and 1 base, with 12 bases remaining between them. CDR3 residues: CASRRTDGNTEAFF. CDR3 coding DNA: TGCGCCAGCAGACGAACGGACGGGAACACTGAAGCTTTCTTT.

This clonotype has a count of ten or more. The chain couples TRBV2 to TRBJ2-5; D gene ambiguous. Trimming left V 5 bases short and J 0 bases short, with 13 bases between. Germline lookup yields CDR1 SNHLY and CDR2 FYNNEI. CDR3 length: 15 residues. This CDR3 is CASSLKARYQETQYF. The CDR3 nucleotides read TGTGCCAGCAGTCTTAAAGCGAGGTACCAAGAGACCCAGTACTTC.

This clonotype was counted ten times or more. The chain links TRBV20-1 to TRBJ1-1; D gene ambiguous. This CDR3 comprises 12 residues. V was cut by 2 bases and J by 6 bases, with 10 bases left in between. Germline V lookup: CDR1 DFQATT, CDR2 SNEGSKA (reference sequence). CDR3 region: CSARQSPAEAFF. The CDR3 nucleotides are TGCAGTGCTAGACAGTCCCCCGCTGAAGCTTTCTTT.

This clonotype was observed many times. The chain carries TRBV18 and TRBJ1-1, with 7 nucleotides matching TRBD1. CDR1 is KGHSH, CDR2 LQKENI, per germline. The CDR3 length is 14 residues. J lost 0 bases, V lost 8 bases, and 6 bases had no gene match. In DNA, the CDR3 is TGTGCCAGCAGTCCACAGGGGATGAACACTGAAGCTTTCTTT. Its translation: CASSPQGMNTEAFF.

This clonotype appeared many times. The genes are TRBV14 and TRBJ1-5; a weak D match, TRBD1 (6 bases). This CDR3 has 15 amino acids. V was cut by 3 bases and J by 2 bases, with 11 bases left in between. Germline V gene sequence: CDR1 SGHDN, CDR2 FVKESK. This chain's CDR3 is CASSQGGAGNQPQHF. The CDR3 bases are TGTGCCAGCAGCCAGGGGGGGGCAGGCAATCAGCCCCAGCATTTT.

This clonotype was observed at least ten times. CDR3 nucleotides: TGCGCCAGCAGCCAAGATCGGGACATTAACACTGAAGCTTTCTTT. It encodes CASSQDRDINTEAFF. The genes are TRBV4-3 and TRBJ1-1; TRBD1 might be the D (6 bases). The germline gives CDR1 LGHNA, CDR2 YSLEER. V was shortened by 0 bases and J by 2 bases, with 10 bases between the two germline ends. The CDR3 contains 15 residues.

This clonotype has at least ten counts. V usage is TRBV6-5 and J usage is TRBJ2-7, with 7 bases that match TRBD2. CDR1 is MNHEY, CDR2 SVGAGI, per germline. V was clipped by 0 bases and J by 6 bases; unmatched bases: 5. CDR3 length equals 14 residues. The CDR3 sequence is CASSYSGEGCEQYF. The CDR3 nucleotides are TGTGCCAGCAGTTACTCGGGGGAGGGTTGCGAGCAGTACTTC.

This clonotype was recorded many times. This chain links TRBV27 with TRBJ1-1; 9 bases line up with TRBD1. CDR3 size: 13 residues. Trimming took 4 bases from V and 3 from J; bases not matched to a gene: 0. Germline CDR1 MNHEY, CDR2 SMNVEV (reference sequence). CDR3 nucleotide sequence: TGTGCCAGCAGTTGGACAGGGGACACTGAAGCTTTCTTT. Amino acid sequence: CASSWTGDTEAFF.

The V call is TRBV30, the J call TRBJ1-2; no definite D call. Germline V lookup: CDR1 GTSNPN, CDR2 SVGIG (reference sequence). The V gene lost 0 bases and the J gene lost 7 bases, with 9 bases spanning the gap. The CDR3 loop spans 12 amino acids. The CDR3 DNA follows: TGTGCCTGGAGTGTACGAAAGGGTGGCTACACCTTC. Its translation: CAWSVRKGGYTF.

The J gene is TRBJ2-7, the V gene TRBV7-8; weak D call: TRBD2 (6 bases). This CDR3 spans 15 amino acids. With 2 bases removed from V and 3 bases from J, the gap between germline ends came to 14 bases. Germline V gene lookup returns CDR1 SGHVS and CDR2 FQNEAQ. The CDR3 DNA is TGTGCCAGCAGCTTACCCCGGCGGGGTTTCTACGAGCAGTACTTC. Protein sequence: CASSLPRRGFYEQYF.

This clonotype has ten or more counts. The chain joins TRBV18 to TRBJ1-1; maybe TRBD1 (5 bases). Germline V gene lookup returns CDR1 KGHSH and CDR2 LQKENI. The CDR3 extends over 14 amino acids. Trimming cost V 3 bases and J 3 bases, with 11 bases left between them. CDR3 loop: CASSPTVKDTEAFF. CDR3 nucleotide sequence: TGTGCCAGCTCACCGACAGTCAAGGACACTGAAGCTTTCTTT.

The V gene is TRBV7-8, the J gene TRBJ2-7; D possibly matches TRBD1 or TRBD2 (6 bases each). The CDR3 consists of 14 residues. CDR1 and CDR2 from the germline V gene are SGHVS and FQNEAQ. The V gene lost 5 bases and the J gene lost 7 bases, with 18 bases spanning the gap. The CDR3 sequence: CASSPLGGQREQYF. The DNA for the CDR3 is TGTGCCAGCAGCCCCCTAGGGGGGCAGAGGGAGCAGTACTTC.

V usage is TRBV27 and J usage is TRBJ2-7; either TRBD1 or TRBD2 may fit D (5 bases each). This CDR3 contains 15 residues. V was shortened by 8 bases and J by 4 bases, with 21 bases between the two germline ends. CDR1 and CDR2 (germline): MNHEY, SMNVEV (reference sequence). The CDR3 loop is CASALFEGKVYEQYF. The CDR3 coding sequence is TGTGCCAGCGCCCTTTTTGAGGGGAAGGTATACGAGCAGTACTTC.

This clonotype was observed at least ten times. The chain joins TRBV12-3 or TRBV12-4 to TRBJ1-5, with unresolved D. Trimming removed 7 bases at V and 1 base at J, with 14 bases between. This CDR3 has 15 residues. CDR3 amino acids: CASTLTAGSNQPQHF. For the CDR3, the DNA is TGTGCCAGCACTCTAACGGCGGGGAGCAATCAGCCCCAGCATTTT.

This clonotype showed up many times. The V call is TRBV6-5, the J call TRBJ1-5; TRBD1 is a possible D gene (6 bases). The CDR3 has 15 residues. The V end was cut by 5 bases, the J end by 6 bases, with 17 bases between. Germline lookup yields CDR1 MNHEY and CDR2 SVGAGI. The CDR3 DNA reads as TGTGCCAGCAGTCTCACCCCGGACAGCGCTCAGCCCCAGCATTTT. As protein: CASSLTPDSAQPQHF.

This clonotype was detected many times. V and J are TRBV30 and TRBJ2-4; 8 bases map to TRBD1. The CDR3 is made up of 17 amino acids. Germline V lookup: CDR1 GTSNPN, CDR2 SVGIG (reference sequence). After removal of 0 bases from V and 3 bases from J, the junction contained 10 bases not matched to a gene. This chain's CDR3 is CAWSVPRGGTGKNIQYF. The CDR3 DNA sequence: TGTGCCTGGAGTGTCCCTCGGGGCGGGACAGGCAAAAACATTCAGTACTTC. The complete variable domain, with remaining parts taken from reference TRBV30 and TRBJ2-4, reads SQTIHQWPATLVQPVGSPLSLECTVEGTSNPNLYWYRQAAGRGLQLLFYSVGIGQISSEVPQNLSASRPQDRQFILSSKKLLLSDSGFYLCAWSVPRGGTGKNIQYFGAGTRLSVL.

Many counts were recorded for this clonotype. The chain combines TRBV10-2 with TRBJ2-7; possible D gene TRBD1, 8 bases. The CDR3 loop spans 18 amino acids. V lost 0 bases and J 1 base, leaving 19 bases between the germline ends. Germline assignment: CDR1 WSHSY and CDR2 SAAADI. This CDR3 reads CASSESGGGTGQSYEQYF. CDR3 nucleotides: TGCGCCAGCAGTGAGTCAGGGGGGGGGACAGGACAGTCCTACGAGCAGTACTTC.

This clonotype has ten or more counts. This chain uses TRBV6-5 with TRBJ2-7; unclear D gene. Trimming took off 2 bases at V and 0 bases at J, with 11 bases between the two ends. The CDR3 totals 15 residues. The germline V gene encodes CDR1 MNHEY and CDR2 SVGAGI. The CDR3 reads CASSYLSSSSYEQYF. The CDR3 DNA reads as TGTGCCAGCAGTTACCTTAGCAGTAGCTCCTACGAGCAGTACTTC.

The chain couples TRBV6-1 to TRBJ1-1, with a weak D call TRBD1 (5 bases). Looked up from germline, CDR1 is MNHNS and CDR2 is SASEGT. CDR3 size: 15 residues. Trimming took 6 bases from V and 1 from J, leaving 15 bases between them. The CDR3 nucleotides are TGTGCCAGCAGAAGCGGTGGGGGGGAGAACACTGAAGCTTTCTTT. Amino acids: CASRSGGGENTEAFF.

This clonotype was counted at least ten times. The gene calls are TRBV10-1 and TRBJ2-7, with a possible D match to TRBD2 (6 bases). CDR1 is WNHNN, CDR2 SYGVQD, per germline (reference sequence). The V and J ends lost 8 bases and 7 bases respectively, with 24 bases between them. This CDR3 is built from 15 residues. This CDR3 is CASGGIAAVLLEQYF. CDR3 DNA: TGCGCCAGCGGGGGAATAGCGGCGGTTTTACTGGAGCAGTACTTC.

This clonotype was seen many times. The chain employs TRBV7-2 and TRBJ2-5; TRBD1 matches 7 bases. Germline V gene sequence: CDR1 SGHTA, CDR2 FQGNSA. Trimming took 1 base from V and 2 from J; bases not matched to a gene: 7. This CDR3 has 16 residues. The CDR3 DNA is TGTGCCAGCAGCTTAGAAGGGACAGCACTACAAGAGACCCAGTACTTC. Translation: CASSLEGTALQETQYF.

This clonotype was detected ten times or more. The V call is TRBV7-9, the J call TRBJ2-7; 7 nucleotides agree with TRBD1. This CDR3 contains 13 residues. Trimming cost V 4 bases and J 3 bases; bases outside gene matches: 3. The germline gives CDR1 SEHNR, CDR2 FQNEAQ (reference sequence). The CDR3 DNA is TGTGCCAGCAGCTCTAACAGGGGCTACGAGCAGTACTTC. Translation: CASSSNRGYEQYF.

This clonotype was counted many times. This sequence joins TRBV5-1 and TRBJ2-2; TRBD2 is a possible D gene (7 bases). This CDR3 is built from 17 residues. Deletions cut 4 bases from V and 7 bases from J, with 23 bases between. The germline CDR1 and CDR2 sequences are SGHRS and YFSETQ. As DNA, the CDR3 is TGCGCCAGCAGCCCACCGTTCGGGGGGACACCATACGGGGAGCTGTTTTTT. Translating it yields CASSPPFGGTPYGELFF.

This clonotype was recorded at least ten times. The V gene is TRBV11-2, the J gene TRBJ2-2; 7 bases match TRBD1. Looked up from germline, CDR1 is SGHAT and CDR2 is FQNNGV. Trimming cost V 5 bases and J 5 bases; bases outside gene matches: 8. The CDR3 totals 15 residues. CDR3 in amino acids: CASSPASRGTGELFF. The DNA of the CDR3 is TGTGCCAGCAGCCCCGCCAGCAGGGGGACCGGGGAGCTGTTTTTT.

This clonotype was picked up many times. The V call is TRBV11-1, the J call TRBJ2-5; D unresolved. The CDR3 is 17 residues long. In germline, CDR1 is SGHAT, CDR2 FQDESV (reference sequence). Trimming removed 5 bases at V and 1 base at J, with 20 bases between. The CDR3 coding sequence is TGTGCCAGCAGCCCCCAACGATTGGGGTGGGTCCAAGAGACCCAGTACTTC. It encodes CASSPQRLGWVQETQYF. Full variable domain (remainder filled in from reference TRBV11-1 and TRBJ2-5): EAEVAQSPRYKITEKSQAVAFWCDPISGHATLYWYRQILGQGPELLVQFQDESVVDDSQLPKDRFSAERLKGVDSTLKIQPAELGDSAMYLCASSPQRLGWVQETQYFGPGTRLLVL.

This clonotype was seen many times. J is TRBJ2-2 and V is TRBV6-2 or TRBV6-3; the D call may be TRBD1 or TRBD2 (5 bases each). V shed 9 bases and J shed 4 bases, with 15 bases lying between them. Germline assignment: CDR1 MNHEY and CDR2 SVGEGT. There are 14 residues in the CDR3. The CDR3 spells CASRGASATGELFF. The DNA of the CDR3 is TGTGCCAGTAGAGGGGCGTCGGCCACCGGGGAGCTGTTTTTT.

This clonotype was seen at least ten times. V usage is TRBV2 and J usage is TRBJ2-7; 8 bases match TRBD2. The trim removed 5 bases at V and 0 bases at J, leaving 3 bases unmatched. There are 14 residues in the CDR3. CDR1 and CDR2 (germline): SNHLY, FYNNEI. The CDR3 spells CASSPGTSSYEQYF. The CDR3 region has the DNA TGTGCCAGCAGTCCCGGGACTAGCTCCTACGAGCAGTACTTC.

In this sample, this clonotype turned up many times. The V gene is TRBV7-2, the J gene TRBJ2-7, with D possibly matching TRBD1 (6 bases). The V end was cut by 4 bases, the J end by 1 base, with 11 bases between. There are 14 residues in the CDR3. CDR1 is SGHTA and CDR2 is FQGNSA in the germline V gene. CDR3 loop: CASSSQGPSYEQYF. The DNA for the CDR3 is TGTGCCAGCAGCTCCCAGGGGCCATCCTACGAGCAGTACTTC.